This TCR beta chain was captured by sequencing in a study of T cell clusters in autoimmune cytopenias. TRB was amplified by touch-down multiplex PCR, primer pools A and B combined. TCRdb re-called the multiplex PCR reads and catalogs CDR3 proteins one per entry, DNA excluded. Its table records 5,000 to 6,500 distinct CDR3 sequences. In the case of this clonotype: Its antigen is not identified.

TRB was amplified from approximately 250 ng of peripheral blood genomic DNA per sample. Overall study findings and caveats: TRB repertoire shifts in secondary cytopenia and chronic lymphocytic leukemia mostly reflected lymphoma, not autoimmunity.

The CDR3 runs to 15 residues. Germline-derived CDR1 and CDR2 are SGHRS and YFSETQ. Sequencing input: peripheral blood. The gene calls are TRBV5-1 and TRBJ2-1; without DNA, the TCRdb call of TRBD1 cannot be checked. This receptor was taken from a human donor with an autoimmune cytopenia or autoimmune hepatitis (not recorded which). The CDR3 is CASSPGQGLNNEQFF.